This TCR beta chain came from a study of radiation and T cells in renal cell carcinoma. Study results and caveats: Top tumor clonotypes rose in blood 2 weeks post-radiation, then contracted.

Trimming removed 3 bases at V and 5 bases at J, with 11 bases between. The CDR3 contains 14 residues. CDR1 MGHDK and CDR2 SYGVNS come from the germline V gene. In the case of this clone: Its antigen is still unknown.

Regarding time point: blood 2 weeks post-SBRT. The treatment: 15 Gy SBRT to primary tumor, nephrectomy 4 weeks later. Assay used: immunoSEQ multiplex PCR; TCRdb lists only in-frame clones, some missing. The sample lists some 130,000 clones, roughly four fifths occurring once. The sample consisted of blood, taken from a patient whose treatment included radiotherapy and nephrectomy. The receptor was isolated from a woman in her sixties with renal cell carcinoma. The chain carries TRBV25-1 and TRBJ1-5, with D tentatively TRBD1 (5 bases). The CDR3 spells CASSDPGSHQPQHF. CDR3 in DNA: TGTGCCAGCAGTGATCCAGGGAGCCATCAGCCCCAGCATTTT.